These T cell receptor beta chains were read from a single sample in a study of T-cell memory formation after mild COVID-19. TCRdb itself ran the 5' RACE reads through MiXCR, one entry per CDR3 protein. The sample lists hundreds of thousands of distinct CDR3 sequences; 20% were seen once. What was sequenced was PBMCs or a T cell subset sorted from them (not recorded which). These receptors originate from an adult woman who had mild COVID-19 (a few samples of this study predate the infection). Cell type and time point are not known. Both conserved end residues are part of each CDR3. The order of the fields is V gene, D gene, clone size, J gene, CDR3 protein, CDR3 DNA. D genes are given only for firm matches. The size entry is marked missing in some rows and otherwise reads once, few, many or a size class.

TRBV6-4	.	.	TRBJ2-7	CASSVTGDAYEQYF	TGTGCCAGCAGTGTGACGGGCGATGCCTACGAGCAGTACTTC
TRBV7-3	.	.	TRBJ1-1	CASSLKVGGLGTEAFF	TGTGCCAGCAGCTTAAAGGTGGGGGGGCTGGGAACTGAAGCTTTCTTT
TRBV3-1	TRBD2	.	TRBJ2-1	CASSAGTSGRNEQFF	TGTGCCAGCAGCGCTGGGACTAGCGGGAGGAATGAGCAGTTCTTC
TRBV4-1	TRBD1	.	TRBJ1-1	CASSQRQGSSTEAFF	TGCGCCAGCAGCCAGCGACAGGGATCGAGCACTGAAGCTTTCTTT
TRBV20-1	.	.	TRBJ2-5	CSARVPGQETQYF	TGCAGTGCTAGAGTCCCGGGGCAAGAGACCCAGTACTTC
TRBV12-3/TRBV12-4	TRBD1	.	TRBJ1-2	CASSLGGTVSYGYTF	TGTGCCAGCAGTTTGGGGGGGACAGTCAGTTATGGCTACACCTTC
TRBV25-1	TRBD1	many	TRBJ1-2	CASSEGVLGTGSIYGYTF	TGTGCCAGCAGTGAGGGGGTCTTAGGGACAGGGAGTATCTATGGCTACACCTTC
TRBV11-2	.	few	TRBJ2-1	CASSLLTYNEQFF	TGTGCCAGCAGCTTGCTAACCTACAATGAGCAGTTCTTC
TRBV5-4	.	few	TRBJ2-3	CASSLRTDTDTQYF	TGTGCCAGCAGCTTGAGGACGGACACAGATACGCAGTATTTT
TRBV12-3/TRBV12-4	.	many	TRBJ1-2	CASSLALGHYGYTF	TGTGCCAGCAGTTTAGCGCTCGGTCACTATGGCTACACCTTC
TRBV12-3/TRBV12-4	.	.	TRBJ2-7	CASSKSYEQYF	TGTGCCAGCAGTAAGTCCTACGAGCAGTACTTC
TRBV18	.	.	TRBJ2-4	CASSPAGRAGNIQYF	TGTGCCAGCTCACCAGCGGGCAGGGCGGGAAACATTCAGTACTTC
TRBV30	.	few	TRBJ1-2	CAWDLSMRKGYTF	TGTGCCTGGGACCTTTCTATGAGAAAGGGCTACACCTTC
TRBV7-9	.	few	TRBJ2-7	CASSLPSGEQYF	TGTGCCAGCAGCCTGCCGAGTGGCGAGCAGTACTTC
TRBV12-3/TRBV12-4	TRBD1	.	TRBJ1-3	CASSWTGHSGNTIYF	TGTGCCAGCAGCTGGACAGGGCACTCTGGAAACACCATATATTTT
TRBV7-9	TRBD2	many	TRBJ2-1	CASSRTSGKTYNEQFF	TGTGCCAGCAGCCGGACTAGCGGAAAGACCTACAATGAGCAGTTCTTC
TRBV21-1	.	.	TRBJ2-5	CASSKAHQRGLAGQETQYF	TGTGCCAGCAGCAAAGCCCACCAGCGGGGACTAGCGGGTCAAGAGACCCAGTACTTC
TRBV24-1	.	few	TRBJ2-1	CATSVSGFSYNEQFF	TGTGCCACCAGTGTGAGCGGGTTCTCCTACAATGAGCAGTTCTTC
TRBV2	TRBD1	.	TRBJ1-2	CAQGGEDYGYTF	TGTGCTCAGGGGGGGGAGGACTATGGCTACACCTTC
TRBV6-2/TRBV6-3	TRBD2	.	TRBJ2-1	CASSYRRGAGEQFF	TGTGCCAGCAGTTACAGGCGGGGGGCTGGTGAGCAGTTCTTC
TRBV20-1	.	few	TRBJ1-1	CSGSRANTEAFF	TGCAGTGGGAGCAGGGCCAACACTGAAGCTTTCTTT
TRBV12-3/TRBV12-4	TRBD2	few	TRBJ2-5	CASSKAGGQETQYF	TGTGCCAGCAGTAAAGCGGGGGGGCAAGAGACCCAGTACTTC
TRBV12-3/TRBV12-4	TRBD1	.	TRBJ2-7	CASSLSGQGVYEQYF	TGTGCCAGCAGTTTATCTGGACAGGGAGTCTACGAGCAGTACTTC
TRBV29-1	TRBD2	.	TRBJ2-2	CSVGNSGGLNTGELFF	TGCAGCGTTGGAAATAGCGGGGGGTTGAACACCGGGGAGCTGTTTTTT
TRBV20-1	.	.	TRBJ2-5	CSARDPKEPGTKYQETQYF	TGCAGTGCTAGAGATCCGAAAGAGCCAGGGACCAAGTACCAAGAGACCCAGTACTTC
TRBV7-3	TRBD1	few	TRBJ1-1	CASSERQGLNTEAFF	TGTGCCAGCAGCGAAAGACAGGGCCTGAACACTGAAGCTTTCTTT
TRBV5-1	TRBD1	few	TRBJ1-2	CASSLAPQGARLDYGYTF	TGCGCCAGCAGCTTGGCCCCGCAGGGGGCCCGCCTCGACTATGGCTACACCTTC
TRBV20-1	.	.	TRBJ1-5	CSAAPPGHHNQPQHF	TGCAGTGCCGCACCCCCGGGACACCACAATCAGCCCCAGCATTTT
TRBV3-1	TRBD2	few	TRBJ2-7	CASSQGLAGEYEQYF	TGTGCCAGCAGCCAGGGACTAGCGGGAGAATACGAGCAGTACTTC
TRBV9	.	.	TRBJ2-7	CARALPRNSYEQYF	TGTGCCAGAGCCCTCCCTAGGAACTCCTACGAGCAGTACTTC